The T cell receptor beta chain under discussion was sequenced for a study of technical replicates of blood from a few donors (dated by TCRdb to about 2017). In regard to this clone: This receptor's antigen is unknown. No base quality information exists; no much larger clone differs at one position.

Libraries were prepared through the immunoSEQ multiplex PCR assay. TCRdb retrieved this table from immuneACCESS and kept in-frame rearrangements only. Not all clones are present; in checked studies, unresolved V genes account for under half, and no reason is known for the remainder. The sample table lists about 60,000 clones, around 87% of them with a count of one. The leading ten clones occupy roughly 5.2% of the sample. The CDR3 goes from the cysteine to the phenylalanine over 12 residues. Only CDR3 DNA remains: 36 bases, in frame from the first base. CDR1 SGHVS and CDR2 FQNEAQ are derived from the germline V gene. V is pruned by 1 base and J by 7 bases, leaving 0 bases of the junction without a gene match.

This receptor was obtained from a human donor in good health. Some clones in this sample may be carry-over from other donors' samples. The chain joins TRBV7-8 to TRBJ2-5; TRBD2 agrees with 7 junctional bases. The specimen sequenced was PBMCs. The sequenced DNA: TGTGCCAGCAGCTTAGGGGAGGGGACCCAGTACTTC. Its translation is CASSLGEGTQYF. With the rest looked up from the reference TRBV7-8 and TRBJ2-5 genes rather than sequenced, the full variable domain is GAGVSQSPRYKVAKRGQDVALRCDPISGHVSLFWYQQALGQGPEFLTYFQNEAQLDKSGLPSDRFFAERPEGSVSTLKIQRTQQEDSAVYLCASSLGEGTQYFGPGTRLLVL.